The sequence of this TCR beta chain was determined in a study of blood T cell repertoires in COVID-19. Whole-study context: T cells, B-cell-depleted T cells, or PBMCs supplied cDNA or gDNA.

This clone was recorded a few times. CDR1 LGHDT and CDR2 YNNKEL come from the germline V gene (reference sequence). V gave up 4 bases and J gave up 11 bases, with 9 bases separating them. The CDR3 sequence is 12 residues long. Participants, 18 to 89 years old, spanned fewer than 30 US areas. A PCR-confirmed or clinician-diagnosed COVID-19 case had contacted exposed participants within 2 weeks of entry. Per the original data handling: Amplification with reference gene primers provided the estimates of nucleated cell counts. Produced via immunoSEQ multiplex PCR; TCRdb's table is partial and in-frame only. V and J calls and clone size are as listed in that table; D and trimming were resolved from the DNA. The sample lists fewer than 250,000 clones, approximately 83% occurring once.

V gene TRBV3-1 (or the pseudogene TRBV3-2) combines with J gene TRBJ1-6; no reliable D call. The TCR was taken from a woman aged 45-65 years who had been exposed to COVID-19. Sequencing input: PBMCs or T cells enriched from blood (not recorded which). The CDR3 reads CASSPEGAPLHF. CDR3 DNA sequence: TGTGCCAGCAGCCCCGAGGGCGCACCCCTCCACTTT.